This T cell receptor (beta chain) emerged from a study of blood T cell repertoires in COVID-19 (dated by TCRdb to about 2020). Notes on the research overall: Collaborator samples came from the United States, Italy and Spain and covered acute and convalescent phases of COVID-19. The prospective study material was composed of cDNA or gDNA derived from T cells, B-cell-depleted T cells, or PBMCs. The dataset comprised deeply sampled blood TCRbeta repertoires from subjects exposed to, actively infected with, or recovered from COVID-19. The repertoires were released in a freely available public database meant as a resource for research on the immune response to SARS-CoV-2. Samples were obtained from the ongoing ImmuneRACE study (first 160 participants) and from 1,000 to 1,500 subjects provided by 6 global collaborators. The sample metadata nearly always contained a de-identified subject ID, COVID-19 status, age in years and sex. Where available, HLA class I and class II types were obtained from metadata supplied by the sample provider rather than from assay-based typing. The research as a whole found: Clinical and demographic metadata were provided uncurated, with the amount varying by source and participant.

In the prospective study, participants were roughly 18 to 100 years old, resided in about two dozen geographic areas of the United States, and were enrolled through a virtual design. To assign participants to cohorts, the prospective study relied on clinical history that participants themselves reported in a screening survey and a study questionnaire. ImmuneRACE Cohort 3 recovered participants were defined by two consecutive negative NP/OP PCR tests, healthcare professional clearance, or symptom resolution. Mobile phlebotomists in the prospective study collected whole blood, serum and a nasopharyngeal or oropharyngeal swab from every participant. Over a roughly 2-month period, participants in the prospective study had the option of providing additional blood draws and questionnaires. Blood samples from the prospective study were shipped frozen or at room temperature prior to DNA extraction. The immunoSEQ Assay, a bias-controlled multiplex PCR, was used to amplify TCRbeta CDR3 regions from genomic DNA. Per the original workflow: Nucleated cell counts per sample were estimated from amplification of reference gene primers within the assay. To quantify the absolute abundance of each unique TCRbeta CDR3 rearrangement, sequence reads were collapsed and filtered. For each sample, productive Simpson clonality was calculated as the square root of Simpson's diversity index across productive rearrangements. Not all clones reach the TCRdb copy of this immuneACCESS table, which keeps in-frame sequences only. Checked studies attribute under half of the gap to unresolved V genes and leave the rest unexplained. Clonal size and the V and J genes are those of that table, whereas D and trimming came from the DNA. For this sample there are 150,000 to 200,000 clones; approximately 91% appear just once. The biggest ten clones account for roughly 0.77% of the sample.

Comments on this clone: Its antigen is not yet known. No much larger clone exists at a distance of one base, and base qualities are not known.

Clipping removes 5 bases from V and 1 base from J, with 4 as the unmatched junction base count. CDR1 MNHEY and CDR2 SVGEGT are derived from the germline V gene. The CDR3 numbers 15 residues from cysteine through phenylalanine. Only the CDR3 DNA is retained, 45 bases long and in frame from the first base. The sample consisted of PBMCs or T cells enriched from blood (not recorded which). This receptor was taken from a woman between 18 and 29 years old who had recovered from COVID-19. The chain uses TRBV6-2 or TRBV6-3 and TRBJ2-1; TRBD2 lines up with 8 middle nucleotides. The CDR3 has the sequence CASSRGRPSYNEQFF. The DNA is as follows: TGTGCCAGCAGTCGCGGGAGGCCTTCCTACAATGAGCAGTTCTTC.